The sequence of this TCR beta chain was determined in a study of Graves' ophthalmopathy and Graves' hyperthyroidism. Overall study results and limits: With over 85% sensitivity and roughly 80% specificity, a 13-signature model separated ophthalmopathy from stable hyperthyroidism. Most thyroid clonotypes with frequency above 0.001 were detected in blood too.

No donor had other autoimmune disease, uncontrolled infection, pregnancy or lactation. The diagnosis combined clinical symptoms, thyroxine, TRAb, thyroid ultrasound and orbital computed tomography scans. This clonotype was seen repeatedly, ten times or more. Its antigen is currently unknown. RNA transcripts were the source from which TCR beta CDR3 regions were amplified. Second-round multiplex PCR followed a first-round RT-PCR using HTBI primers. Using its own MiXCR run on the multiplex PCR reads, TCRdb lists one record per CDR3 protein. The table has under 200,000 distinct CDR3 sequences, over 35% seen once. V lost 0 bases and J lost 7, with 12 bases in between. Germline V gene sequence: CDR1 DFQATT, CDR2 SNEGSKA (reference sequence). This CDR3 has 13 residues.

The TCR sequence derives from a woman aged 40 to 55 with Graves' ophthalmopathy. The chain joins TRBV20-1 to TRBJ1-1; TRBD1 is a possible D gene (5 bases). Sequencing was done on a sample of peripheral blood. CDR3 loop: CSARDPGRDEAFF. As DNA, the CDR3 is TGCAGTGCTAGAGATCCAGGGAGGGATGAAGCTTTCTTT.